This T cell receptor beta chain originates from a study of cytomegalovirus exposure and HLA in healthy donors (dated by TCRdb to about 2017). For the wider study: The 500 to 800 repertoires of the first cohort and the approximately 130 validation repertoires were produced on the same platform, according to a later analysis. Along with the approximately 700-subject first cohort, a separate validation cohort of over a hundred different subjects was used. High-throughput TCR immunosequencing, statistical association of individual TCRs with disease status, and machine learning were combined to predict cytomegalovirus infection status. The aim of the study was to test whether cataloging public T cell receptors could identify signatures of past pathogen exposure.

Libraries were made using the immunoSEQ multiplex PCR assay. The authors' pipeline ran thus. A statistical classification framework was built to diagnose cytomegalovirus status from the catalog of TCR beta chain sequences. TCRdb limited this immuneACCESS table to in-frame rearrangements with V and J called. A share of clones is missing; checked studies link under half to unresolved V genes, and the rest is unexplained. That table is the source of V, J and clone size, and D and trimming were worked out from the DNA. Within this sample are roughly 280,000 clones, with approximately 83% of them counted one time only. 0.9% to 1.1% of the sample is held by the ten biggest clonotypes. The donors were included in the validation cohort of around 120 subjects, a group kept apart from the roughly 700-subject first cohort. The study at large found these results: The authors suggested that the approach could potentially be generalized to other disease states and immunological phenotypes. The classifier was reported to diagnose cytomegalovirus status with high specificity and sensitivity in both the original and validation cohorts. Subsequent analysis determined that TCRs grouped into clusters in the first cohort also showed a tendency toward co-occurrence across the 90 to 150 validation repertoires, and 85% to 95% of cluster scores exceeded 0. The study listed 164 TCR beta chains as associated with cytomegalovirus. A later analysis had no HLA typing for the validation cohort, so co-occurrence there was scored across all 110 or so repertoires. A few of the identified cytomegalovirus-associated TCR beta chains were confirmed in vitro to be specific for cytomegalovirus antigens. Most TCR sequences were seen in very few donors, while some public TCRs were found in many individuals.

In the case of this clone: This receptor's antigen is unknown. It is unclear where the CDR3 begins or ends on the DNA, so no DNA is shown, and the CDR3 is as TCRdb lists it.

Including cysteine and phenylalanine, the CDR3 has 12 amino acids. As encoded in the germline V gene (reference sequence), CDR1 is MNHNY while CDR2 is SVGAGI. The chain links TRBV6-6 with TRBJ2-5; the table's D call, TRBD2, was not checked against the DNA. This receptor was obtained from a woman between 18 and 29 years old in good health and CMV-seronegative. Sequenced material: PBMCs. The encoded CDR3 is CASSYILETQYF.